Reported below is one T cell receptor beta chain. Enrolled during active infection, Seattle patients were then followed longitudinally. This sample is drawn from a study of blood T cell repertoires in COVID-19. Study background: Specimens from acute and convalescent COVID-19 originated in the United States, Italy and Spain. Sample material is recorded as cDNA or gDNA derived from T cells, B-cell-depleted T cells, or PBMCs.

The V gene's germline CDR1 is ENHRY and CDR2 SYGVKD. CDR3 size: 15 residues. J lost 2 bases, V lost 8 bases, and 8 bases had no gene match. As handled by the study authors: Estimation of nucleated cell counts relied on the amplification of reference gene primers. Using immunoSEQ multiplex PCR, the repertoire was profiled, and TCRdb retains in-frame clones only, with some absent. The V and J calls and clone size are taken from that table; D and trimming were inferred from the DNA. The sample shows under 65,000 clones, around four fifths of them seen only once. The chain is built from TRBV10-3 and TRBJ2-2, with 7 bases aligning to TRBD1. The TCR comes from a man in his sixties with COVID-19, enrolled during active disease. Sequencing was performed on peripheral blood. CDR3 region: CAIAGQAGNTGELFF. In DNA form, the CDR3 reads TGTGCCATCGCTGGACAGGCCGGAAACACCGGGGAGCTGTTTTTT.